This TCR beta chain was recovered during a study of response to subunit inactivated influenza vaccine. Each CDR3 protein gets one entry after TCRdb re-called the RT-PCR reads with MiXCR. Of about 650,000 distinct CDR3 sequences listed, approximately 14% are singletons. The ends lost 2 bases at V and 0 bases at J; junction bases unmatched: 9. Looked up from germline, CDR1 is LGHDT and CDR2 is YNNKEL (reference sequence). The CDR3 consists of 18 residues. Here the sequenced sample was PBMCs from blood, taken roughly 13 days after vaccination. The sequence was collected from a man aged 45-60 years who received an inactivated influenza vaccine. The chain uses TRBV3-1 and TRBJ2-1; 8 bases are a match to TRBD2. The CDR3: CASSQFSREGFSYNEQFF. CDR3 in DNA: TGTGCCAGCAGCCAATTTTCCCGGGAGGGATTCTCCTACAATGAGCAGTTCTTC.